This is a list of T cell receptor beta chains from one sample in a study of cytomegalovirus exposure and HLA in healthy donors. TCRdb's table, derived via immunoSEQ multiplex PCR, lists solely in-frame clones and lacks some. The sample shows roughly 160,000 clones, more than 70% of them seen only once. Input material: PBMCs. The source of these receptors is a girl aged 5 to 17 in good health and CMV-seronegative. The conserved cysteine and the conserved F or W are not part of the CDR3 here. Expanded clones are given a class, and other clones once, few, many or no size at all.

j_call	v_call	clone_size	cdr3_aa
TRBJ1-1	TRBV6-5	NA	ASSYGRDRVTEAF
TRBJ1-1	TRBV30	NA	AWTSGVVAF
TRBJ1-2	TRBV7-3	once	ASSSEHRGSYGYT
TRBJ1-1	TRBV14	few	ASSLLQGDTEAF
TRBJ2-2	TRBV5-1	NA	ASIPGTGNTGELF
TRBJ1-3	TRBV6-8	NA	ASSYSGAPDRGNTIY
TRBJ1-1	TRBV7-2	NA	ASSLGDRWNTEAF
TRBJ1-4	TRBV15	NA	ATKAETATNEKLF
TRBJ1-6	TRBV19	NA	ATAQGIGSPLH
TRBJ2-5	TRBV27	once	ASSLSRLDGGLGETQY
TRBJ2-2	TRBV7-8	once	ASSFPGGGVDTGELF
TRBJ2-5	TRBV9	NA	ASSDHGTSGGQETQY
TRBJ1-2	TRBV10-2	NA	ASSEAGGVGGYT
TRBJ1-1	TRBV6-5	NA	ASSLEQGPMKAF
TRBJ1-6	TRBV19	NA	ASSPRGGPPHSPLH
TRBJ2-3	TRBV12-5	NA	ASGKPGDTQY
NA	TRBV2	NA	ASSGAFSYEQY
TRBJ1-5	TRBV27	NA	ASRATGGSYQPQH
TRBJ2-7	TRBV2	NA	ASRADSVLISWQY
TRBJ2-3	TRBV5-4	NA	ASSPDLGEDTQY
TRBJ2-7	TRBV2	NA	ASNGETAHPYEQY
TRBJ1-4	TRBV6-5	few	ASSLWQGMGKLF
TRBJ1-1	TRBV9	few	ASSVAGNTEAF
TRBJ1-2	TRBV9	NA	ASSPGTGGGYGYT
TRBJ1-5	TRBV18	NA	ASSLGGSNQPQH
TRBJ2-3	TRBV5-6	few	ASSFGLSTDTQY
TRBJ1-6	TRBV19	NA	ASSLPGQKNSPLH
TRBJ2-7	TRBV7-3	NA	ASSLGGREPYEQY
TRBJ2-1	TRBV18	NA	ASSPPASGGLGEQF
TRBJ2-4	TRBV6-6	NA	ASKTSTGAEDIQY
TRBJ1-1	TRBV12-5	NA	ASGPYRGENTEAF
TRBJ1-1	TRBV5-1	NA	ASMNTGDTEAF
TRBJ1-2	TRBV19	NA	ASSIAGYGYT
TRBJ2-1	TRBV5-1	NA	ASSRAGTFIYNEQF